A selection of T cell receptor beta chains follows, all from one sample in a study of chemoradiotherapy in HPV16-positive cancers. Sequencing used immunoSEQ multiplex PCR; TCRdb keeps in-frame clones, though not all of them. This repertoire shows more than 13,000 clones, around 88% found once; its top ten account for around 3.4%. The sample was blood, taken from a patient who underwent chemoradiotherapy. Source of these receptors: a human donor with HPV-associated anogenital cancer. The CDR3 runs from the conserved cysteine through the conserved F or W. D genes are given only for firm matches. Size is stated for part of the rows, as once, few or many counts, or as a class when the clone is expanded.

D gene: -
clone size: -
V gene: TRBV7-9
J gene: TRBJ1-1
CDR3 protein: CASSSQAGLGTEAFF
CDR3 DNA: TGTGCCAGCAGCTCACAAGCAGGGTTGGGCACTGAAGCTTTCTTT

D gene: -
clone size: -
V gene: TRBV11-3
J gene: TRBJ2-1
CDR3 protein: CASSLGGSSYNEQFF
CDR3 DNA: TGTGCCAGCAGCTTAGGGGGGAGCTCCTACAATGAGCAGTTCTTC

D gene: TRBD1
clone size: -
V gene: TRBV27
J gene: TRBJ1-6
CDR3 protein: CASSLRIAGQGDSNKNSPLHF
CDR3 DNA: TGTGCCAGCAGTTTAAGGATCGCGGGACAGGGGGATTCTAATAAGAATTCACCCCTCCACTTT

D gene: TRBD2
clone size: -
V gene: TRBV19
J gene: TRBJ2-7
CDR3 protein: CASSIGSVTSGSPYEQYF
CDR3 DNA: TGTGCCAGTAGTATAGGTAGCGTTACTAGCGGGAGCCCCTACGAGCAGTACTTC

D gene: TRBD1
clone size: -
V gene: TRBV7-9
J gene: TRBJ1-2
CDR3 protein: CASNPTGAYGYTF
CDR3 DNA: TGTGCCAGCAATCCCACAGGGGCCTATGGCTACACCTTC

D gene: -
clone size: -
V gene: TRBV28
J gene: TRBJ2-1
CDR3 protein: CASSLGPGYNEQFF
CDR3 DNA: TGTGCCAGCAGTTTGGGCCCCGGATACAATGAGCAGTTCTTC

D gene: -
clone size: -
V gene: TRBV5-6
J gene: TRBJ1-1
CDR3 protein: CASSLPSGTEAFF
CDR3 DNA: TGTGCCAGCAGCTTGCCATCGGGAACTGAAGCTTTCTTT

D gene: -
clone size: once
V gene: TRBV2
J gene: TRBJ2-7
CDR3 protein: CASRPAGGPKGREQYF
CDR3 DNA: TGTGCCAGCAGGCCAGCCGGGGGGCCAAAGGGTCGCGAGCAGTACTTC

D gene: -
clone size: -
V gene: TRBV27
J gene: TRBJ2-2
CDR3 protein: CASSHTGELFF
CDR3 DNA: TGTGCCAGCAGCCATACCGGGGAGCTGTTTTTT

D gene: TRBD2
clone size: -
V gene: TRBV6-1
J gene: TRBJ2-1
CDR3 protein: CASLLAGDHNEQFF
CDR3 DNA: TGTGCCAGCTTGCTAGCGGGAGACCACAATGAGCAGTTCTTC

D gene: -
clone size: -
V gene: TRBV7-9
J gene: TRBJ2-2
CDR3 protein: CASSLGTGELFF
CDR3 DNA: TGTGCCAGCAGCTTAGGCACCGGGGAGCTGTTTTTT

D gene: TRBD1
clone size: -
V gene: TRBV19
J gene: TRBJ1-5
CDR3 protein: CATGTDIVAGQPQHF
CDR3 DNA: TGTGCCACCGGGACAGATATAGTAGCAGGTCAGCCCCAGCATTTT

D gene: TRBD1
clone size: -
V gene: TRBV6-1
J gene: TRBJ2-1
CDR3 protein: CASSDQQGAASNEQFF
CDR3 DNA: TGTGCCAGCAGTGACCAACAGGGGGCCGCATCGAATGAGCAGTTCTTC

D gene: -
clone size: -
V gene: TRBV5-1
J gene: TRBJ1-4
CDR3 protein: CASSREGGDWEKLFF
CDR3 DNA: TGCGCCAGCAGCCGAGAGGGAGGGGACTGGGAAAAACTGTTTTTT

D gene: -
clone size: -
V gene: TRBV5-6
J gene: TRBJ1-2
CDR3 protein: CASSLGGYTF
CDR3 DNA: TGTGCCAGCAGCTTGGGAGGCTACACCTTC

D gene: TRBD1
clone size: once
V gene: TRBV28
J gene: TRBJ2-6
CDR3 protein: CASSLSFGTGVPPISSGANVLTF
CDR3 DNA: TGTGCCAGCAGTTTATCGTTCGGGACAGGGGTTCCTCCTATCAGCTCTGGGGCCAACGTCCTGACTTTC

D gene: TRBD1
clone size: once
V gene: TRBV4-1
J gene: TRBJ1-1
CDR3 protein: CASSQPPGGPEAFF
CDR3 DNA: TGCGCCAGCAGCCAACCCCCAGGGGGGCCTGAAGCTTTCTTT

D gene: TRBD2
clone size: -
V gene: TRBV19
J gene: TRBJ2-3
CDR3 protein: CASSSGLAGSTDTQYF
CDR3 DNA: TGTGCCAGTAGTTCGGGACTAGCGGGCTCAACAGATACGCAGTATTTT

D gene: -
clone size: -
V gene: TRBV5-4
J gene: TRBJ1-3
CDR3 protein: CASSLVGRGLGNTIYF
CDR3 DNA: TGTGCCAGCAGCTTGGTGGGCAGGGGACTCGGAAACACCATATATTTT

D gene: -
clone size: few
V gene: TRBV6-5
J gene: TRBJ1-1
CDR3 protein: CASSAGFMNTEAFF
CDR3 DNA: TGTGCCAGCAGCGCGGGATTTATGAACACTGAAGCTTTCTTT

D gene: -
clone size: -
V gene: TRBV18
J gene: TRBJ1-2
CDR3 protein: CASSTNAGAGYTF
CDR3 DNA: TGTGCCAGCTCAACAAATGCAGGGGCTGGCTACACCTTC

D gene: -
clone size: -
V gene: TRBV5-1
J gene: TRBJ1-1
CDR3 protein: CASSPGTGNTEAFF
CDR3 DNA: TGCGCCAGCAGCCCGGGGACGGGGAACACTGAAGCTTTCTTT

D gene: -
clone size: -
V gene: TRBV5-1
J gene: TRBJ1-1
CDR3 protein: CASSIGGGDAGEAFF
CDR3 DNA: TGCGCCAGCAGCATCGGGGGAGGGGATGCGGGTGAAGCTTTCTTT

D gene: TRBD2
clone size: -
V gene: TRBV11-2
J gene: TRBJ2-5
CDR3 protein: CASSLPPGSGRVETQYF
CDR3 DNA: TGTGCCAGCAGCTTACCCCCGGGGAGCGGGAGGGTCGAGACCCAGTACTTC

D gene: -
clone size: -
V gene: TRBV15
J gene: TRBJ2-2
CDR3 protein: CATSQGQHTGELFF
CDR3 DNA: TGTGCCACCAGCCAGGGACAACACACCGGGGAGCTGTTTTTT

D gene: -
clone size: -
V gene: TRBV7-9
J gene: TRBJ1-1
CDR3 protein: CASSLGAGNTEAFF
CDR3 DNA: TGTGCCAGCAGCTTAGGAGCGGGGAACACTGAAGCTTTCTTT

D gene: -
clone size: -
V gene: TRBV2
J gene: TRBJ1-2
CDR3 protein: CASTSLSYGYTF
CDR3 DNA: TGTGCCAGCACCTCTCTGTCCTATGGCTACACCTTC

D gene: -
clone size: -
V gene: TRBV27
J gene: TRBJ2-5
CDR3 protein: CASSPSYNVGVEYF
CDR3 DNA: TGTGCCAGCAGTCCATCCTACAACGTTGGCGTCGAGTACTTC

D gene: TRBD1
clone size: -
V gene: TRBV13
J gene: TRBJ2-3
CDR3 protein: CASSPDRGRGTDTQYF
CDR3 DNA: TGTGCCAGCAGCCCCGACAGGGGGCGCGGTACAGATACGCAGTATTTT

D gene: -
clone size: -
V gene: TRBV11-2
J gene: TRBJ1-1
CDR3 protein: CASTSSGRVGAEAFF
CDR3 DNA: TGTGCCAGCACCAGTTCGGGGAGGGTAGGAGCTGAAGCTTTCTTT

D gene: TRBD1
clone size: -
V gene: TRBV27
J gene: TRBJ2-7
CDR3 protein: CASSLGTGSYEQYF
CDR3 DNA: TGTGCCAGCAGTCTAGGGACAGGGAGCTACGAGCAGTACTTC

D gene: -
clone size: -
V gene: TRBV18
J gene: TRBJ2-7
CDR3 protein: CASSTLREQYF
CDR3 DNA: TGTGCCAGCTCGACCCTGAGAGAGCAGTACTTC

D gene: -
clone size: -
V gene: TRBV6-5
J gene: TRBJ2-1
CDR3 protein: CASSSLTGYNEQFF
CDR3 DNA: TGTGCCAGCAGTTCACTAACGGGGTACAATGAGCAGTTCTTC

D gene: TRBD2
clone size: -
V gene: TRBV15
J gene: TRBJ2-7
CDR3 protein: CATSRLAGGNALSYEQYF
CDR3 DNA: TGTGCCACCAGCAGACTAGCGGGAGGGAACGCCCTATCCTACGAGCAGTACTTC

D gene: -
clone size: -
V gene: TRBV10-2
J gene: TRBJ2-5
CDR3 protein: CASAGQSQETQYF
CDR3 DNA: TGCGCCAGCGCGGGACAGAGCCAAGAGACCCAGTACTTC

D gene: -
clone size: -
V gene: TRBV6-5
J gene: TRBJ1-5
CDR3 protein: CASSYGRNQPQHF
CDR3 DNA: TGTGCCAGCAGTTACGGTCGCAATCAGCCCCAGCATTTT

D gene: -
clone size: -
V gene: TRBV5-8
J gene: TRBJ2-2
CDR3 protein: CASSNGRVNTGELFF
CDR3 DNA: TGTGCCAGCAGTAACGGTCGGGTGAACACCGGGGAGCTGTTTTTT

D gene: TRBD1
clone size: -
V gene: TRBV13
J gene: TRBJ2-7
CDR3 protein: CASSLTGGLDEQYF
CDR3 DNA: TGTGCCAGCAGCTTGACAGGGGGCTTGGACGAGCAGTACTTC

D gene: TRBD1
clone size: few
V gene: TRBV7-9
J gene: TRBJ1-4
CDR3 protein: CASSLATQGGLFF
CDR3 DNA: TGTGCCAGCAGCTTAGCAACACAGGGGGGACTGTTTTTT

D gene: TRBD1
clone size: -
V gene: TRBV19
J gene: TRBJ2-6
CDR3 protein: CASCPGTGDPGANVLTF
CDR3 DNA: TGTGCCAGTTGTCCCGGGACAGGGGATCCTGGGGCCAACGTCCTGACTTTC

D gene: TRBD1
clone size: -
V gene: TRBV5-6
J gene: TRBJ2-1
CDR3 protein: CASSLAAGGWNEQFF
CDR3 DNA: TGTGCCAGCAGCTTGGCGGCAGGGGGCTGGAATGAGCAGTTCTTC